This entry describes one TCR beta chain. Its specificity is not known. This entry comes from a study of CD4+ T cells in melanoma. General study results and limits: Reportedly, melanoma neoantigen-specific CD4+ T cells showed varied differentiation states. A reported correlation linked neoantigen-specific CD4+ T cells to CD8+, macrophage and B cell function.

This table comes from immunoSEQ multiplex PCR, and its TCRdb copy is limited to in-frame clones, with some not included. This sample has several thousand clones, with 50% to 75% found just once. The sequenced material came from cells from a culture (not recorded whether cultured in vitro). The receptor's source is a human donor with melanoma.

CDR3: CASSSGLVTDTQYF. In DNA form, the CDR3 reads TGTGCCAGCAGCTCCGGACTAGTTACAGATACGCAGTATTTT. The chain joins TRBV5-4 to TRBJ2-3; 7 bases are shared with TRBD2. With V trimmed by 3 bases and J by 3 bases, 4 bases remained unmatched. CDR3 length: 14 residues. CDR1 and CDR2 (germline): SGHNT, YYREEE (reference sequence).